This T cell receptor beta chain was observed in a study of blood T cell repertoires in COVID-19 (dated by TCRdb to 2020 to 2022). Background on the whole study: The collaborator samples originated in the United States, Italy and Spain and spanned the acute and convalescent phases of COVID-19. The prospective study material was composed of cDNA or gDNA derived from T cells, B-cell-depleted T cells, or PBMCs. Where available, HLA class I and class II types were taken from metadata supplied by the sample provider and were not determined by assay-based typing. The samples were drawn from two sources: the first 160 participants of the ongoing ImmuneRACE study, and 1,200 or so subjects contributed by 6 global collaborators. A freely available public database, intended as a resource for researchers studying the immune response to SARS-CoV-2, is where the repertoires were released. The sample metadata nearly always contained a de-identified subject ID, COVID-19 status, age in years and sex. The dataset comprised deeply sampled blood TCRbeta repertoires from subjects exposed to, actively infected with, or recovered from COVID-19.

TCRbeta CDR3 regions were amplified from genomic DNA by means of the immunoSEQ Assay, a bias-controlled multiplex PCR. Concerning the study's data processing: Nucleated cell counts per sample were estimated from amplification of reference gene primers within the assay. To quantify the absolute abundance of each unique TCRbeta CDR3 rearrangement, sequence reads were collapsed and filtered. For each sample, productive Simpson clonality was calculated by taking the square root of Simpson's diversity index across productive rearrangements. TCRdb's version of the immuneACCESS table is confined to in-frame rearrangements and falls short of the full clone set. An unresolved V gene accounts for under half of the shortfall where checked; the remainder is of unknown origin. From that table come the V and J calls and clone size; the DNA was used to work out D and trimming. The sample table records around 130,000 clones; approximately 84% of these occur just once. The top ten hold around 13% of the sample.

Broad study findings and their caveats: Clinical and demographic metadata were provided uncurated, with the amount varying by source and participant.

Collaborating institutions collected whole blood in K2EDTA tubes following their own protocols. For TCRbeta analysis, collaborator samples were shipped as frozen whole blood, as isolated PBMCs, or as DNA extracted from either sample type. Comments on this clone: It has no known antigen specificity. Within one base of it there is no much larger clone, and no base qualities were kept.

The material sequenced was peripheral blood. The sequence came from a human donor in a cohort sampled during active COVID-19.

The DNA sequence is TGTGCCAGTACCCCGGGGAACACTGAAGCTTTCTTT. Translated, it gives CASTPGNTEAFF. This chain is built from TRBV19 and TRBJ1-1, with the D gene too uncertain to name. CDR1 and CDR2 are drawn from the germline V gene (reference sequence): LNHDA, SQIVND. V was cut back by 7 bases and J by 1 base, leaving a gap of 7 bases between them. Taken from cysteine to phenylalanine, the CDR3 has 12 residues. The retained sequence is limited to the CDR3, 36 bases, with the frame set at the first base.